This entry lists 20 T cell receptor beta chains sequenced from one sample in a study of patients and donors after allogeneic stem cell transplantation. TCRdb processed the RT-PCR reads anew with MiXCR; each CDR3 protein has one entry. The data show about 960,000 distinct CDR3 sequences, over 15% seen once. What was sequenced was blood, either unsorted or a sorted T cell fraction (not recorded which). These TCRs come from a human donor who was either an allogeneic HSCT recipient or a stem cell or donor lymphocyte infusion donor (not recorded which). It is not recorded whose cells these are; they may come from a transplant donor.

The CDR3 sequence is CASRRQGVNSPLHF. CDR3 DNA: TGTGCCAGCCGTCGACAGGGTGTCAATTCACCCCTCCACTTT. This chain links TRBV21-1 with TRBJ1-6; the table's D call TRBD1 went unverified against the DNA. TRBV21-1 is shown as a pseudogene. The CDR3 covers 14 residues.

Details on this clonotype: At one of its ends the junction is not consistent with the germline gene, which may arise from a read error. The chain carries TRBV7-3 and TRBJ2-5, with D possibly called TRBD1 or TRBD2 (5 bases each). CDR1 SGHTA and CDR2 FQGTGA come from the germline V gene. The CDR3 extends over 14 amino acids. The CDR3 coding sequence is TGTGCCAGCAGCTTAATGGGGGACCAAGAGACACAGTACTTC. This sequence encodes CASSLMGDQETQYF.

This clonotype came up a few times. The chain has TRBV15 and TRBJ2-1; no clear D. The germline CDR1 and CDR2 sequences are LNHNV and YYDKDF (reference sequence). This CDR3 is 13 amino acids long. V dropped 6 bases and J dropped 6 bases, with 12 bases sitting between them. CDR3 DNA sequence: TGTGCCACCAGGGTTTCTGGTGGCAATGAGCAGTTCTTC. Translating it yields CATRVSGGNEQFF. Combining the CDR3 with reference TRBV15 and TRBJ2-1 gives the whole variable domain DAMVIQNPRYQVTQFGKPVTLSCSQTLNHNVMYWYQQKSSQAPKLLFHYYDKDFNNEADTPDNFQSRRPNTSFCFLDIRSPGLGDTAMYLCATRVSGGNEQFFGPGTRLTVL.

V is TRBV6-1 and J is TRBJ2-3, with TRBD2 matching 14 bases. Germline assignment: CDR1 MNHNS and CDR2 SASEGT. CDR3 length equals 15 residues. V shed 5 bases, J shed 6 bases, and the junction held 4 bases outside the gene matches. CDR3 loop: CASSKTSGGVDTQYF. CDR3 DNA sequence: TGTGCCAGCAGTAAGACTAGCGGGGGGGTTGATACGCAGTATTTT.

This clonotype was seen a few times. The chain combines TRBV5-1 with TRBJ1-6; 10 positions agree with TRBD1. Germline V gene sequence: CDR1 SGHRS, CDR2 YFSETQ. The CDR3 runs 12 residues. Trimming took 4 bases from V and 12 from J; bases not matched to a gene: 1. CDR3 sequence: CASSRTGGPLHF. The CDR3 DNA follows: TGCGCCAGCAGCCGGACAGGGGGACCCCTCCACTTT.

This clonotype has ten or more counts. The rearrangement joins TRBV7-2 to TRBJ1-5, with TRBD1 as a possible D gene (6 bases). Trimming cost V 2 bases and J 4 bases, with 12 bases left between them. Looked up from germline, CDR1 is SGHTA and CDR2 is FQGNSA. The CDR3 has 15 residues. The CDR3 region has the DNA TGTGCCAGCAGCTTACAGGGGACTCTTAATCAGCCCCAGCATTTT. Translated, it gives CASSLQGTLNQPQHF.

V gene TRBV7-2 combines with J gene TRBJ1-5, with a possible D match to TRBD1 (6 bases). The CDR3 runs 14 residues. The V end lost 5 bases, the J end lost 6 bases, and 14 bases lay between the germline ends. Germline V lookup: CDR1 SGHTA, CDR2 FQGNSA. The CDR3 nucleotides are TGTGCCAGCAGCATATGGAGGGGGGGTCAGCCCCAGCATTTT. Its protein is CASSIWRGGQPQHF.

This chain uses TRBV7-9 with TRBJ1-2; D possibly corresponds to TRBD1 (5 bases). The CDR3 loop spans 13 amino acids. Trimming shortened V by 5 bases and J by 6 bases, and 13 bases separated the two germline ends. Per the germline V gene, CDR1 is SEHNR and CDR2 is FQNEAQ (reference sequence). The CDR3 is CASSPAGINGYTF. DNA of the CDR3: TGTGCCAGCAGCCCTGCAGGGATCAATGGCTACACCTTC.

CDR3 nucleotide sequence: TGTGCCAGCAGCCAGGGACTAGCGGAGTTCTTC. Its protein product is CASSQGLAEFF. The chain has TRBV6-2 or TRBV6-3 and TRBJ2-1, with 11 bases identical to TRBD2. The CDR3 is made up of 11 amino acids. The ends lost 6 bases at V and 14 bases at J; junction bases unmatched: 3. CDR1 and CDR2 from the germline V gene are MNHEY and SVGEGT.

This sequence joins TRBV2 and TRBJ2-1; 13 nucleotides align to TRBD2. J was trimmed by 4 bases and V by 6 bases; bases with no gene match: 6. The length of the CDR3 is 16 residues. Germline CDR1 is SNHLY and CDR2 is FYNNEI. DNA of the CDR3: TGTGCCAGCAGGGGACTAGCGGGGCTACAGTACAATGAGCAGTTCTTC. Translation gives CASRGLAGLQYNEQFF.

The chain combines TRBV29-1 with TRBJ2-3; no firm D call. Germline lookup yields CDR1 SQVTM and CDR2 ANQGSEA. Between the trimmed V and J ends, which lost 2 bases and 0 bases, there was a span of 15 bases. The CDR3 consists of 16 residues. The CDR3 DNA is TGCAGCGTTGAAACTCCCGGCCAGACTAGCACAGATACGCAGTATTTT. Translated: CSVETPGQTSTDTQYF.

This sequence joins TRBV12-3 or TRBV12-4 and TRBJ2-7; D gene ambiguous. CDR3 size: 13 residues. V lost 6 bases to trimming and J lost 1 base, with 10 bases between them. DNA for the CDR3: TGTGCCAGCAGGTCGCTCCAATCCTACGAGCAGTACTTC. Its protein is CASRSLQSYEQYF.

The rearrangement joins TRBV7-3 to TRBJ1-2, with 11 bases lining up with TRBD1. CDR3 size: 17 residues. V lost 4 bases and J lost 2; bases outside the gene matches: 9. CDR1 SGHTA and CDR2 FQGTGA come from the germline V gene. CDR3 in amino acids: CASSSNFRTGGNYGYTF. The CDR3 DNA sequence: TGTGCCAGCAGCTCAAATTTTCGGACAGGGGGCAACTATGGCTACACCTTC. Drawing the rest from reference TRBV7-3 and TRBJ1-2, the complete variable domain is GAGVSQTPSNKVTEKGKYVELRCDPISGHTALYWYRQSLGQGPEFLIYFQGTGAADDSGLPNDRFFAVRPEGSVSTLKIQRTERGDSAVYLCASSSNFRTGGNYGYTFGSGTRLTVV.

The chain joins TRBV7-3 to TRBJ2-1; D possibly corresponds to TRBD2 (6 bases). Germline V gene lookup returns CDR1 SGHTA and CDR2 FQGTGA. The CDR3 is 17 residues long. The V and J ends lost 4 bases and 3 bases respectively, with 19 bases between them. The CDR3 region is CASSSVPLRRGYNEQFF. For the CDR3, the DNA is TGTGCCAGCAGCTCCGTCCCCCTAAGGCGGGGCTACAATGAGCAGTTCTTC.

This clonotype was counted at least ten times. The chain joins TRBV5-1 to TRBJ1-2; a weak D match, TRBD1 (5 bases). V was pared by 1 base and J by 9 bases, with 16 bases between. From germline, CDR1 is SGHRS and CDR2 YFSETQ. This CDR3 has 14 residues. The CDR3 sequence: CASSLRRGDRSYTF. The CDR3, as DNA: TGCGCCAGCAGCTTGCGGAGGGGAGACAGAAGCTACACCTTC.

This clonotype was recorded at least ten times. The chain joins TRBV6-2 or TRBV6-3 to TRBJ1-1; TRBD1 matches at 9 bases. V lost 1 base, J lost 5 bases, and 5 bases stayed unmatched. Germline V gives CDR1 MNHEY, CDR2 SVGEGT. The CDR3 loop spans 15 amino acids. For the CDR3, the DNA is TGTGCCAGCAGTTACTGGGTGACAGGGGGGACTGAAGCTTTCTTT. It is translated as CASSYWVTGGTEAFF.

This clonotype was seen more than once but under ten times. The chain employs TRBV9 and TRBJ1-3, with D possibly TRBD1 on 5 matching bases. The ends were cut back, 4 bases at V and 1 base at J, with 15 bases in the middle. Germline V gene sequence: CDR1 SGDLS, CDR2 YYNGEE. The CDR3 is 16 residues long. The CDR3 loop is CASSPAAGESGNTIYF. CDR3 sequence (DNA): TGTGCCAGCAGCCCTGCGGCGGGGGAGTCTGGAAACACCATATATTTT. The complete variable domain, with remaining parts taken from reference TRBV9 and TRBJ1-3, reads DSGVTQTPKHLITATGQRVTLRCSPRSGDLSVYWYQQSLDQGLQFLIQYYNGEERAKGNILERFSAQQFPDLHSELNLSSLELGDSALYFCASSPAAGESGNTIYFGEGSWLTVV.

The rearrangement uses TRBV20-1 and TRBJ2-4; no reliable D call. There are 13 residues in the CDR3. The germline V and J ends were trimmed by 2 bases and 3 bases, with 8 bases remaining between them. Germline V gene data show CDR1 as DFQATT and CDR2 as SNEGSKA (reference sequence). In DNA, the CDR3 is TGCAGTGCTAGACCGGACCTCAAAAACATTCAGTACTTC. Translation: CSARPDLKNIQYF.

This clonotype was counted at least ten times. The rearrangement joins TRBV12-3 or TRBV12-4 to TRBJ1-1; D remains unclear. This CDR3 has 13 amino acids. V lost 3 bases to trimming and J lost 8 bases, with 13 bases between them. CDR3 sequence: CASSFLAGGEAFF. The CDR3 DNA reads as TGTGCCAGCAGTTTTTTAGCAGGTGGGGAAGCTTTCTTT.

In its sample, this clonotype was seen many times. The chain carries TRBV7-8 and TRBJ2-5, with TRBD1 as a possible D gene (5 bases). The CDR3 covers 16 residues. V dropped 2 bases and J dropped 7 bases, with 20 bases sitting between them. The germline gives CDR1 SGHVS, CDR2 FQNEAQ. The CDR3 DNA sequence: TGTGCCAGCAGCTTAAAGAGACAGAAACGTATCGCGACCCAGTACTTC. This codes for CASSLKRQKRIATQYF.